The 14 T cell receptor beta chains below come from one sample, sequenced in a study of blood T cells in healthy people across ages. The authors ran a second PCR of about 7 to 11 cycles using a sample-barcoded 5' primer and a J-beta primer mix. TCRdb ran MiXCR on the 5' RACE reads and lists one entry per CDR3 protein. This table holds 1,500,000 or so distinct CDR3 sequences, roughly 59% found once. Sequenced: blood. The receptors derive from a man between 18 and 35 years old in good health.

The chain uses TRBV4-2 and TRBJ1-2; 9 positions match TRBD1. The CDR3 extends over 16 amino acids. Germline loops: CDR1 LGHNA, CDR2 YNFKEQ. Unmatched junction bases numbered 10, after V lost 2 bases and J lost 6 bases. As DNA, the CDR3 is TGTGCCAGCAGCCAACCCCGGGCACAGGGGGCGAATGGCTACACCTTC. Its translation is CASSQPRAQGANGYTF.

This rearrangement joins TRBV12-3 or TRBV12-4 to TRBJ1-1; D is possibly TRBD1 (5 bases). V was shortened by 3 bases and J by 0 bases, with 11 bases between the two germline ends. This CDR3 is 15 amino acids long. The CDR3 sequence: CASSLLRGVNTEAFF. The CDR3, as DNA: TGTGCCAGCAGTTTGTTGAGGGGCGTGAACACTGAAGCTTTCTTT.

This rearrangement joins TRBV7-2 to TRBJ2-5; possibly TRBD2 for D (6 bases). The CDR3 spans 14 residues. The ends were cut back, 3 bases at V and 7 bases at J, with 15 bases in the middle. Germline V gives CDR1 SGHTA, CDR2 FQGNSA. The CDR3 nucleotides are TGTGCCAGCAGCTTTTTTCCCGGGGGAGGGACCCAGTACTTC. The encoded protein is CASSFFPGGGTQYF.

For the CDR3, the DNA is TGTGCCAGCAGCTTAGCGGGGGGGCCATTGGGAGATACGCAGTATTTT. Its protein is CASSLAGGPLGDTQYF. V is TRBV7-6 and J is TRBJ2-3; tentatively, D is TRBD2 (7 bases). Germline assignment: CDR1 SGHVS and CDR2 FNYEAQ. The CDR3 contains 16 residues. V was shortened by 0 bases and J by 5 bases, with 15 bases between the two germline ends.

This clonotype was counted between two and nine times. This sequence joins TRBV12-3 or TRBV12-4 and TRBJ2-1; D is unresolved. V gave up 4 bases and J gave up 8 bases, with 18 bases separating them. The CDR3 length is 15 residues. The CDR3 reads CASSSSWVRGDEQFF. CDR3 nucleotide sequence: TGTGCCAGCAGTTCCTCATGGGTCCGAGGCGATGAGCAGTTCTTC.

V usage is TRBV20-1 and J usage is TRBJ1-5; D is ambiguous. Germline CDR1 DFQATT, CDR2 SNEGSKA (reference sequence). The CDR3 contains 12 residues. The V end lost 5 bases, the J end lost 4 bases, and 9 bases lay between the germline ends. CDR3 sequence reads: CSAPTYNQPQHF. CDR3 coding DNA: TGCAGTGCTCCGACATATAATCAGCCCCAGCATTTT.

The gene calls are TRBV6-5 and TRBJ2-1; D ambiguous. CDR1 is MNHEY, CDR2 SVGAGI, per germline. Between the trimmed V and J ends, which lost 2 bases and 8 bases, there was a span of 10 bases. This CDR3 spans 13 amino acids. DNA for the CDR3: TGTGCCAGCAGTTACGTCCTGGGCTATGAGCAGTTCTTC. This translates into CASSYVLGYEQFF.

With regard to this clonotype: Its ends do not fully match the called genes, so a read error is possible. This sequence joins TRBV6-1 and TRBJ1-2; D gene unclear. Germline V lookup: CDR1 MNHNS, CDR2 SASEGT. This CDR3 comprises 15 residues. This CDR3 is CAGSEAGVPNYGYTF. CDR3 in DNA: TGTGCCGGCAGTGAAGCTGGAGTACCTAACTATGGCTACACCTTC.

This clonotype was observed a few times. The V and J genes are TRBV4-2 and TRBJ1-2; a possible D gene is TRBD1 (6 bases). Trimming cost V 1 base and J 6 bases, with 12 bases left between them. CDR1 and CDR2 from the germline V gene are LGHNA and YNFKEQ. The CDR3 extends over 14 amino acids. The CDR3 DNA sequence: TGTGCCAGCAGCCAAGCCCCCGGGGGCCATGGCTACACCTTC. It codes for CASSQAPGGHGYTF.

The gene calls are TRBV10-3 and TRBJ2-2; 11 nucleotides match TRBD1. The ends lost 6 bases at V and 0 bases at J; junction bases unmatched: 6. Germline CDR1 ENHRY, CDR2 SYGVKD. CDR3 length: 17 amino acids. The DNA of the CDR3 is TGTGCCATCAGGGGGGGGACAGGGGGGCCGAACACCGGGGAGCTGTTTTTT. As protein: CAIRGGTGGPNTGELFF.

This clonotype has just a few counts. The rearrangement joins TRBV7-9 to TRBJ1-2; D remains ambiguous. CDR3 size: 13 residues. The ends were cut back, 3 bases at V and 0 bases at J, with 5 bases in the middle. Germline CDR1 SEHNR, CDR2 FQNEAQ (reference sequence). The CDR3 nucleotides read TGTGCCAGCAGCTTGGAAACTAACTATGGCTACACCTTC. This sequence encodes CASSLETNYGYTF.

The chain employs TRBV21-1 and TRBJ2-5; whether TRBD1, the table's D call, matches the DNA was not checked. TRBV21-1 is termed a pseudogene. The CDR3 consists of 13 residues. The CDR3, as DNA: TGTGCCAGCAGACAGCCAGGGCGGGAGACCCAGTACTTC. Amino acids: CASRQPGRETQYF.

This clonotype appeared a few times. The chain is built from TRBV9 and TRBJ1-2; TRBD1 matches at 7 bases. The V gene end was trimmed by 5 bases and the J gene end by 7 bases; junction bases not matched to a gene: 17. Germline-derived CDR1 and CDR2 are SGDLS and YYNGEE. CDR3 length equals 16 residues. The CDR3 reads CASRTGPGLGQGGYTF. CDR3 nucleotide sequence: TGTGCCAGCAGGACAGGGCCGGGTTTGGGGCAGGGTGGCTACACCTTC.

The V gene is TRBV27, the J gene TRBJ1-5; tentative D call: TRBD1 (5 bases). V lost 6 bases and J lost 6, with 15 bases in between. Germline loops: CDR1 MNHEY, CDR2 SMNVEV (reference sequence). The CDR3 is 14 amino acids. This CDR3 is CASSPIQGSQPQHF. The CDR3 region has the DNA TGTGCCAGCAGCCCCATTCAGGGCAGTCAGCCCCAGCATTTT.